A single sample is the source of the 22 T cell receptor beta chains below, sequenced in a study of identical twins. TCRdb re-derived calls from the 5' RACE reads in MiXCR, one entry per CDR3 protein. The sample lists 1.5 million to 2 million distinct CDR3 sequences, roughly a third occurring once. Material: cord blood. These receptors originate from a newborn girl in good health.

On this clonotype: Germline and junction disagree at one end, which may indicate a read error. The chain carries TRBV5-6 and TRBJ2-3; a weak D match, TRBD1 (6 bases). From germline, CDR1 is SGHDT and CDR2 YYEEEE. The CDR3 is 16 residues long. CDR3 in amino acids: CASSLGPRQETGTQYF. The CDR3 coding sequence is TGTGCCAGCAGCTTGGGCCCCCGACAGGAAACAGGTACGCAGTATTTT.

The V gene is TRBV20-1, the J gene TRBJ1-5, with D possibly TRBD1 on 6 matching bases. Germline V CDR1 and CDR2: DFQATT, SNEGSKA (reference sequence). The V end was cut by 5 bases, the J end by 2 bases, with 10 bases between. CDR3 size: 13 residues. Here the CDR3 reads CSAPRGRNQPQHF. The CDR3 DNA is TGCAGTGCTCCCAGGGGACGCAATCAGCCCCAGCATTTT.

Regarding this clonotype: Sequence at one end of the junction differs from germline and may be a read error. This rearrangement joins TRBV11-2 to TRBJ2-1; weak D call: TRBD2 (6 bases). CDR1 is SGHAT and CDR2 is FQNNGV in the germline V gene. The CDR3 runs to 16 residues. The CDR3 protein is CASSLERNRRGNERFF. CDR3 DNA: TGTGCCAGCAGCTTAGAGCGGAACCGGCGCGGGAATGAGCGGTTCTTC.

This clonotype has just a few counts. The chain recombines TRBV12-5 with TRBJ1-2, with 10 bases fitting TRBD1. CDR3 length equals 14 residues. With 7 bases clipped from V and 5 bases from J, the junction kept 7 bases outside the gene matches. Per the germline V gene, CDR1 is LGHNT and CDR2 is FRNRAP. The CDR3 DNA sequence: TGTGCTAGTGCCTGGGACAGGGGATCTTATGGCTACACCTTC. Residues: CASAWDRGSYGYTF. Based on the CDR3 plus reference TRBV12-5 and TRBJ1-2, the full variable domain is DARVTQTPRHKVTEMGQEVTMRCQPILGHNTVFWYRQTMMQGLELLAYFRNRAPLDDSGMPKDRFSAEMPDATLATLKIQPSEPRDSAVYFCASAWDRGSYGYTFGSGTRLTVV.

This clonotype was seen a handful of times. The chain links TRBV27 to TRBJ1-5, with unresolved D. The CDR3 spans 14 residues. The germline gives CDR1 MNHEY, CDR2 SMNVEV (reference sequence). The V end was cut by 3 bases, the J end by 3 bases, with 9 bases between. In DNA, the CDR3 is TGTGCCAGCAGTTTCCGGCAGGCCAATCAGCCCCAGCATTTT. Translating it yields CASSFRQANQPQHF.

V gene TRBV20-1 combines with J gene TRBJ1-5, with TRBD1 matching 9 bases. The J segment lost 0 bases and the V segment lost 5 bases, leaving 8 bases of the junction unmatched. Germline CDR1 is DFQATT and CDR2 is SNEGSKA (reference sequence). This CDR3 is 16 amino acids long. In DNA form, the CDR3 reads TGCAGTGCTGCCGGGACAGGGTTTTTTAGCAATCAGCCCCAGCATTTT. It codes for CSAAGTGFFSNQPQHF.

The chain links TRBV2 to TRBJ2-5; maybe TRBD2 (5 bases). CDR1 and CDR2 (germline): SNHLY, FYNNEI. Trimming pared 11 bases from V and 1 base from J, leaving 20 bases between. The length of the CDR3 is 15 residues. The CDR3, as DNA: TGTGCCGGTAGTCTTGGGAGCGCTTTCCAAGAGACCCAGTACTTC. Protein product: CAGSLGSAFQETQYF.

This rearrangement joins TRBV30 to TRBJ2-1; 9 bases map to TRBD2. The tail of the sequence fits TRBJ2-7 better, so the J call may be wrong. The CDR3 loop spans 14 amino acids. CDR1 and CDR2 from the germline V gene are GTSNPN and SVGIG (reference sequence). CDR3 in DNA: TGTGCCTGGAGTGTTGGCGGGGGGGCCTACGAGCAGTACTTC. This codes for CAWSVGGGAYEQYF.

The rearrangement joins TRBV25-1 to TRBJ2-1; D perhaps matches TRBD1 (6 bases). There are 14 residues in the CDR3. Trimming pared 1 base from V and 10 bases from J, leaving 14 bases between. Germline CDR1 and CDR2: MGHDK and SYGVNS. CDR3 loop: CASSESGTFYEQFF. The CDR3 DNA follows: TGTGCCAGCAGTGAATCGGGGACATTCTACGAGCAGTTCTTC.

V and J are TRBV10-3 and TRBJ2-3; TRBD1 agrees at 10 bases. The V segment lost 5 bases and the J segment 4 bases; nucleotides outside the gene matches: 6. This CDR3 has 15 residues. CDR1 is ENHRY, CDR2 SYGVKD, per germline. The CDR3 DNA follows: TGTGCCATCAGTAAGGGACAGGGGCCCGCAGATACGCAGTATTTT. Protein: CAISKGQGPADTQYF.

This clonotype appeared a few times. J is TRBJ2-3 and V is TRBV28; 10 positions match TRBD2. From germline, CDR1 is MDHEN and CDR2 SYDVKM. The J segment lost 10 bases and the V segment lost 4 bases, leaving 14 bases of the junction unmatched. The CDR3 is 16 amino acids. The CDR3: CASSSPWTSGILSQYF. CDR3 coding DNA: TGTGCCAGCAGTTCCCCATGGACTAGCGGCATCTTGTCGCAGTATTTT.

There are many counts of this clonotype. The CDR3 region is CASSQDQAGGYNEQFF. In nucleotides, the CDR3 is TGTGCCAGCAGCCAGGACCAAGCGGGAGGTTACAATGAGCAGTTCTTC. The rearrangement links TRBV4-2 to TRBJ2-1, with 9 bases aligning to TRBD2. The trim removed 3 bases at V and 4 bases at J, leaving 7 bases unmatched. The CDR3 is 16 residues long. Per germline, CDR1 LGHNA and CDR2 YNFKEQ.

V usage is TRBV20-1 and J usage is TRBJ1-2; D gene ambiguous. Germline V lookup: CDR1 DFQATT, CDR2 SNEGSKA (reference sequence). V was trimmed by 4 bases and J by 0 bases, leaving 6 bases between them. The CDR3 length is 12 residues. Here the CDR3 DNA reads TGCAGTGCTAAAGGCACTAACTATGGCTACACCTTC. Its translation is CSAKGTNYGYTF.

The V call is TRBV6-1, the J call TRBJ2-2; D is possibly TRBD2 (5 bases). The CDR3 runs to 15 residues. Trimming cost V 9 bases and J 0 bases, with 14 bases left between them. Per germline, CDR1 MNHNS and CDR2 SASEGT. CDR3 amino acids: CASAWRAANTGELFF. The CDR3 coding sequence is TGTGCCAGTGCCTGGAGAGCGGCGAACACCGGGGAGCTGTTTTTT.

This clonotype was found a few times. This sequence joins TRBV7-2 and TRBJ2-5, with TRBD1 matching over 7 bases. The J call may be mistaken, given a closer DNA end match to TRBJ2-7. This CDR3 region has 14 residues. CDR1 is SGHTA and CDR2 is FQGNSA in the germline V gene. Here the CDR3 DNA reads TGTGCCAGCAGCTTAGAACAGGGGACCCACGAGCAGTACTTC. Translation: CASSLEQGTHEQYF.

The chain couples TRBV6-2 or TRBV6-3 to TRBJ2-7; 7 bases align to TRBD2. Germline CDR1 reads MNHEY; CDR2 reads SVGEGT. CDR3 length: 16 residues. The V gene end was trimmed by 2 bases and the J gene end by 6 bases; junction bases not matched to a gene: 13. CDR3 DNA sequence: TGTGCCAGCAGTTACGGGTACGGCGGGAGAGACCCCGAGCAGTACTTC. Translating it yields CASSYGYGGRDPEQYF.

This clonotype was detected a few times. In DNA form, the CDR3 reads TGCAGCGCCACAGATCAGGGAAGAGCTAATGAAAAACTGTTTTTT. Encoded protein: CSATDQGRANEKLFF. J is TRBJ1-4 and V is TRBV29-1, with D possibly matching TRBD1 (5 bases). This CDR3 comprises 15 residues. The V gene lost 7 bases and the J gene lost 3 bases, with 18 bases spanning the gap. From germline, CDR1 is SQVTM and CDR2 ANQGSEA. Drawing the rest from reference TRBV29-1 and TRBJ1-4, the complete variable domain is SAVISQKPSRDICQRGTSLTIQCQVDSQVTMMFWYRQQPGQSLTLIATANQGSEATYESGFVIDKFPISRPNLTFSTLTVSNMSPEDSSIYLCSATDQGRANEKLFFGSGTQLSVL.

Remarks on this clonotype: With a much larger clone just one base away, this may be a read error. The gene calls are TRBV29-1 and TRBJ2-4; D uncertain. Germline values: CDR1 SQVTM, CDR2 ANQGSEA. The CDR3 is made up of 12 amino acids. The CDR3 coding sequence is TGCAGCGTTGTGTTGTGGGGAAACATTCGGTACTTC. The encoded protein is CSVVLWGNIRYF. The variable domain in full, completed from reference TRBV29-1 and TRBJ2-4, reads SAVISQKPSRDICQRGTSLTIQCQVDSQVTMMFWYRQQPGQSLTLIATANQGSEATYESGFVIDKFPISRPNLTFSTLTVSNMSPEDSSIYLCSVVLWGNIRYFGAGTRLSVL.

The V gene is TRBV7-2, the J gene TRBJ1-1; 9 nucleotides line up with TRBD1. This CDR3 region has 15 residues. The germline CDR1 and CDR2 sequences are SGHTA and FQGNSA. V dropped 5 bases and J dropped 5; count of bases not matched to a gene: 9. The CDR3 loop is CASSPTGTGRTEAFF. The CDR3 region has the DNA TGTGCCAGCAGCCCGACCGGGACAGGGAGGACTGAAGCTTTCTTT.

This clonotype was counted at least ten times. This chain joins TRBV5-1 and TRBJ2-7; D not certain. CDR3 length: 14 residues. Trimming stripped 1 base from V and 1 base from J, with 9 bases between. From germline, CDR1 is SGHRS and CDR2 YFSETQ. The CDR3 protein is CASSLWQKSYEQYF. In DNA, the CDR3 is TGCGCCAGCAGCTTGTGGCAGAAGTCCTACGAGCAGTACTTC.

This clonotype has a handful of counts. The V call is TRBV20-1, the J call TRBJ2-5; 8 bases map to TRBD1. With V trimmed by 0 bases and J by 4 bases, 7 bases remained unmatched. This CDR3 has 15 residues. CDR1 and CDR2 from the germline V gene are DFQATT and SNEGSKA (reference sequence). CDR3 sequence: CSARDRTGLRETQYF. The CDR3 coding sequence is TGCAGTGCTAGAGATCGGACAGGGCTGAGAGAGACCCAGTACTTC.

This chain connects TRBV16 to TRBJ2-5, with a tentative D call TRBD2 (6 bases). The CDR3 has 13 amino acids. Trimming took 0 bases from V and 4 from J, leaving 6 bases between them. Germline V gene data show CDR1 as KGHSY and CDR2 as FQNENV. DNA for the CDR3: TGTGCCAGCAGCCAATCGGGACTAGAGACCCAGTACTTC. Its protein is CASSQSGLETQYF.